Each of the 16 T cell receptor beta chains below was sequenced from the same sample in a study of blood T cells in healthy people across ages. A sample-barcoded 5' primer and a J-beta primer mix were used in a second PCR of roughly 6 to 11 cycles. TCRdb reprocessed the 5' RACE reads via MiXCR and lists one record per CDR3 protein. The sample records hundreds of thousands of distinct CDR3 sequences, approximately 30% being singletons. The sequenced sample consisted of blood. These receptors all stem from a woman older than 75 in good health.

In its sample, this clonotype was seen many times. The chain links TRBV7-2 to TRBJ1-2; a weak D match, TRBD1 (5 bases). Germline V gene sequence: CDR1 SGHTA, CDR2 FQGNSA. This CDR3 spans 17 amino acids. Trimming removed 2 bases at V and 4 bases at J, with 20 bases between. This CDR3 is CASSLQGVRGPGYGYTF. CDR3 nucleotides: TGTGCCAGCAGCTTACAGGGAGTGAGAGGTCCGGGCTATGGCTACACCTTC.

The chain employs TRBV7-9 and TRBJ2-3; D is ambiguous. CDR3 size: 15 residues. V was pared by 1 base and J by 5 bases, with 13 bases between. Germline lookup yields CDR1 SEHNR and CDR2 FQNEAQ (reference sequence). CDR3 sequence (DNA): TGTGCCAGCAGCTTAGGGTTCACTCAGCAAGATACGCAGTATTTT. Protein product: CASSLGFTQQDTQYF.

Comments on this clonotype: This could be a read error, since a much larger clone is one nucleotide away. CDR3 sequence reads: CSYARVAGVNEQFF. Written as DNA, the CDR3 is TGCAGCTACGCGAGGGTAGCGGGGGTGAATGAGCAGTTCTTC. The chain recombines TRBV29-1 with TRBJ2-1; 9 bases line up with TRBD2. Germline V gene lookup returns CDR1 SQVTM and CDR2 ANQGSEA. This CDR3 contains 14 residues. V trimming: 8 bases; J trimming: 7 bases; junction bases outside the gene matches: 12.

As to this clonotype: This may come from a read error, since a much larger clone is one base off. V usage is TRBV20-1 and J usage is TRBJ2-1; possibly TRBD1 for D (6 bases). Germline lookup yields CDR1 DFQATT and CDR2 SNEGSKA (reference sequence). The CDR3 extends over 16 amino acids. CDR3 nucleotides: TGCAGTGCTAGAGGAGTTTCGGGACAAAACTACAGTGAGCAGTTCTTC. It yields the protein CSARGVSGQNYSEQFF.

In this sample, this clonotype turned up a few times. It may be a read error: a sequence one base away is much more abundant. The CDR3 spells CASSYRGGSDTF. The CDR3 nucleotides are TGTGCCAGCAGTTACAGGGGAGGGAGCGACACCTTC. This chain connects TRBV6-5 to TRBJ1-2; D is perhaps TRBD1 (5 bases). The CDR3 runs 12 residues. The V gene's germline CDR1 is MNHEY and CDR2 SVGAGI. V was pared by 2 bases and J by 12 bases, with 13 bases between.

This clonotype has ten or more counts. The rearrangement joins TRBV20-1 to TRBJ2-5; no firm D call. Trimming cost V 0 bases and J 5 bases, with 10 bases left between them. This CDR3 has 13 amino acids. CDR1 is DFQATT and CDR2 is SNEGSKA in the germline V gene (reference sequence). CDR3 nucleotide sequence: TGCAGTGCTAGAGATCGGGTTTTCGAGACCCAGTACTTC. Translating gives CSARDRVFETQYF.

The chain uses TRBV16 and TRBJ1-1, with 10 nucleotides matching TRBD1. V was clipped by 0 bases and J by 12 bases; unmatched bases: 4. The CDR3 spans 13 residues. CDR1 and CDR2 (germline): KGHSY, FQNENV. This CDR3 reads CASSQSGQGLSFF. The DNA of the CDR3 is TGTGCCAGCAGCCAATCGGGACAGGGGCTTTCTTTCTTT.

The rearrangement links TRBV7-2 to TRBJ2-4, with a tentative D call TRBD1 (5 bases). Germline lookup yields CDR1 SGHTA and CDR2 FQGNSA. The CDR3 is 14 amino acids. Deletions cut 0 bases from V and 15 bases from J, with 18 bases between. DNA of the CDR3: TGTGCCAGCAGCTTAGCGCAAGGGGTAGACCTCTTGTACTTC. Its protein is CASSLAQGVDLLYF.

This clonotype was seen a few times. V usage is TRBV27 and J usage is TRBJ1-1; no clear D. CDR3 length equals 18 residues. Germline V lookup: CDR1 MNHEY, CDR2 SMNVEV (reference sequence). V lost 0 bases and J 5 bases, leaving 22 bases between the germline ends. The chain's CDR3 is CASSLSAGLAYFGTEAFF. In DNA form, the CDR3 reads TGTGCCAGCAGTTTATCAGCCGGATTAGCATACTTTGGGACTGAAGCTTTCTTT.

The chain combines TRBV20-1 with TRBJ2-4, with a tentative D call TRBD1 (6 bases). Matching the DNA end better, TRBJ2-7 makes the J call doubtful. This CDR3 contains 15 residues. Germline V gives CDR1 DFQATT, CDR2 SNEGSKA (reference sequence). The CDR3: CSAKSLADRQYEQYF. The DNA of the CDR3 is TGCAGTGCTAAGTCCCTCGCAGACAGGCAATACGAGCAGTACTTC.

This clonotype was observed at least ten times. The chain recombines TRBV9 with TRBJ2-7, with 9 bases lining up with TRBD1. V lost 3 bases to trimming and J lost 6 bases; unmatched junction nucleotides: 4. Germline-derived CDR1 and CDR2 are SGDLS and YYNGEE. CDR3 length equals 13 residues. The CDR3 region is CASSGDRATEQYF. The DNA of the CDR3 is TGTGCCAGCAGCGGGGACAGGGCCACCGAGCAGTACTTC.

The chain is built from TRBV6-5 and TRBJ1-2, with TRBD1 as a possible D gene (6 bases). The V gene lost 0 bases and the J gene lost 4 bases, with 12 bases spanning the gap. Germline V gene lookup returns CDR1 MNHEY and CDR2 SVGAGI. The CDR3 contains 15 residues. In DNA form, the CDR3 reads TGTGCCAGCAGTTACTCCGAGGACAGACTCTATGGCTACACCTTC. This codes for CASSYSEDRLYGYTF.

This clonotype was seen many times. The CDR3 protein is CSAKVPPDTQYF. The CDR3 DNA is TGCAGTGCTAAGGTCCCCCCAGATACGCAGTATTTT. The gene calls are TRBV20-1 and TRBJ2-3, with D unresolved. Germline CDR1 DFQATT, CDR2 SNEGSKA (reference sequence). The V and J ends lost 4 bases and 4 bases respectively, with 9 bases between them. This CDR3 region has 12 residues.

This clonotype was observed at least ten times. The chain links TRBV7-2 to TRBJ2-1; the D gene is possibly TRBD1 (7 bases). The CDR3 runs 14 residues. Deletions cut 5 bases from V and 10 bases from J, with 18 bases between. Germline CDR1 reads SGHTA; CDR2 reads FQGNSA. CDR3 DNA: TGTGCCAGCAGCCCATACACGCAGGGGGGCGAGCAGTTCTTC. This translates into CASSPYTQGGEQFF.

With regard to this clonotype: A read error is possible here, since a much larger clone lies one base away. The genes are TRBV20-1 and TRBJ2-5; 8 bases match TRBD2. The CDR3 is 16 amino acids. Germline V CDR1 and CDR2: DFQATT, SNEGSKA (reference sequence). The J segment lost 5 bases and the V segment lost 7 bases, leaving 18 bases of the junction unmatched. This chain's CDR3 is CSVSRTTSAYEETQYF. The CDR3 DNA reads TGCAGTGTTAGTCGTACGACTAGCGCATATGAGGAGACCCAGTACTTC.

This clonotype was counted many times. The gene calls are TRBV5-5 and TRBJ2-3, with 8 bases aligning to TRBD2. After removal of 1 base from V and 4 bases from J, the junction contained 5 bases not matched to a gene. Looked up from germline, CDR1 is SGHKS and CDR2 is YYEKEE (reference sequence). The CDR3 contains 15 residues. This chain's CDR3 is CASSLIGGGSDTQYF. The CDR3 DNA follows: TGTGCCAGCAGCTTGATCGGGGGGGGCTCAGATACGCAGTATTTT.